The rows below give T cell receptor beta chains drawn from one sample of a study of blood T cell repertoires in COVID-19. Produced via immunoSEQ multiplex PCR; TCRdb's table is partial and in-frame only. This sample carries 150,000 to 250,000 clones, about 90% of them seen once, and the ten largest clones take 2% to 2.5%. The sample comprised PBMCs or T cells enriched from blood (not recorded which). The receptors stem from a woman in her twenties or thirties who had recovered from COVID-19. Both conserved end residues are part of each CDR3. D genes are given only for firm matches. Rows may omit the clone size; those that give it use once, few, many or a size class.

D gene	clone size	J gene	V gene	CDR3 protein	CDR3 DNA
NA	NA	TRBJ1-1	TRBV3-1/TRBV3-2	CASSQDRGSEAFF	TGTGCCAGCAGCCAAGATCGTGGCAGTGAAGCTTTCTTT
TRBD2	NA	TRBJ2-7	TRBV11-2	CASSSRSGGDPYEQYF	TGTGCCAGCAGCTCGAGGAGCGGGGGAGATCCCTACGAGCAGTACTTC
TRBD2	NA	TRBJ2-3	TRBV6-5	CASRGLAASTDTQYF	TGTGCCAGCAGGGGACTAGCTGCTAGCACAGATACGCAGTATTTT
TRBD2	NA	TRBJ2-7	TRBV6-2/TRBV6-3	CASSYWGGRPQNSYEQYF	TGTGCCAGCAGTTACTGGGGCGGGAGGCCCCAAAATTCCTACGAGCAGTACTTC
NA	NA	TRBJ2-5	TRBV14	CASSKVDWYQETQYF	TGTGCCAGCAGCAAGGTAGACTGGTACCAAGAGACCCAGTACTTC
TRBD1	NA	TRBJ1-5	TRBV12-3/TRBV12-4	CASSDRENQPQHF	TGTGCCAGCAGTGACAGGGAAAATCAGCCCCAGCATTTT
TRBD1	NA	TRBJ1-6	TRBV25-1	CASSEADRGPYNSPLHF	TGTGCCAGCAGTGAAGCAGACAGGGGTCCCTATAATTCACCCCTCCACTTT
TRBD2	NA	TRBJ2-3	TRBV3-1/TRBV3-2	CASSQGLAGGPDTQYF	TGTGCCAGCAGCCAGGGCCTAGCGGGGGGCCCAGATACGCAGTATTTT
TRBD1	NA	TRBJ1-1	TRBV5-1	CASSHRGDTEAFF	TGCGCCAGCAGTCACAGGGGGGACACTGAAGCTTTCTTT
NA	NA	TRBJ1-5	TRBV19	CASGLKVLEAQHF	TGTGCCAGTGGTTTAAAGGTCCTAGAAGCCCAGCATTTT
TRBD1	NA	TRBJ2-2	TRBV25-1	CASSGQGSGELFF	TGTGCCAGCAGTGGACAGGGATCCGGGGAGCTGTTTTTT
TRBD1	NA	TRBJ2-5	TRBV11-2	CASSTDRAQETQYF	TGTGCCAGCAGCACGGACAGGGCCCAAGAGACCCAGTACTTC
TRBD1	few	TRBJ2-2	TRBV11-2	CASSGSTGTENTGELFF	TGTGCCAGCAGCGGCAGTACCGGGACAGAGAACACCGGGGAGCTGTTTTTT
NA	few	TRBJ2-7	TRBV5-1	CASSLVSGSVYEQYF	TGCGCCAGCAGCTTGGTATCGGGGAGCGTATACGAGCAGTACTTC
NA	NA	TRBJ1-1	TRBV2	CASTEQGTEAFF	TGTGCCAGCACCGAACAGGGAACTGAAGCTTTCTTT
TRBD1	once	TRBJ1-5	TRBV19	CASSRTGSNQPQHF	TGTGCCAGTAGTAGGACAGGTAGCAATCAGCCCCAGCATTTT
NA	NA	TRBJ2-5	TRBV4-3	CASSLQGGETQYF	TGCGCCAGCAGCCTTCAGGGAGGTGAGACCCAGTACTTC
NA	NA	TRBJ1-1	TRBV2	CASSEGWENVNTEAFF	TGTGCCAGCAGTGAAGGTTGGGAGAACGTGAACACTGAAGCTTTCTTT
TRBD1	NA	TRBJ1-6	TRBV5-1	CASSLGQGEPPLHF	TGCGCCAGCAGCTTGGGACAGGGGGAGCCACCCCTCCACTTT
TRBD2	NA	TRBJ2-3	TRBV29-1	CSELAGGSDTQYF	TGCAGCGAACTAGCGGGAGGATCAGATACGCAGTATTTT
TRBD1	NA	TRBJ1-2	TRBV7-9	CASSGGTGVANYGYTF	TGTGCCAGCAGCGGAGGGACAGGGGTTGCTAACTATGGCTACACCTTC
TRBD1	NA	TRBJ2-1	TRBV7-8	CASSLGPQGVF	TGTGCCAGCAGCCTCGGACCCCAGGGGGTCTTC
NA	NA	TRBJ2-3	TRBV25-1	CASSGLAHTSTDTQYF	TGTGCCAGCAGTGGTCTAGCGCATACTAGCACAGATACGCAGTATTTT
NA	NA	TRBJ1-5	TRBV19	CASAIGGFGNQPQHF	TGTGCCAGCGCTATTGGGGGGTTTGGCAATCAGCCCCAGCATTTT
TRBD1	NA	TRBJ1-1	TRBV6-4	CASSQDRESTEAFF	TGTGCCAGCAGCCAGGACAGGGAGAGTACTGAAGCTTTCTTT
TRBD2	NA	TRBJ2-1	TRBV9	CASSPGAREAGYNEQFF	TGTGCCAGCAGCCCCGGCGCCCGGGAGGCCGGGTACAATGAGCAGTTCTTC
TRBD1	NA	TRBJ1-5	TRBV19	CASSLQGAYSNQPQHF	TGTGCCAGTAGTTTGCAGGGGGCTTATAGCAATCAGCCCCAGCATTTT
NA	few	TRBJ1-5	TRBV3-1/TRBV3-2	CASSQDPGRAQPQHF	TGTGCCAGCAGCCAAGATCCAGGCAGGGCCCAGCCCCAGCATTTT
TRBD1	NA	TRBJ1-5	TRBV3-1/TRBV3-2	CASSHPGQGARQPQHF	TGTGCCAGCAGCCATCCGGGACAGGGGGCTCGGCAGCCCCAGCATTTT
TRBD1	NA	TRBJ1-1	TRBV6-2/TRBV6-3	CASSYRGLRTEAFF	TGTGCCAGCAGTTACAGGGGGCTCAGAACTGAAGCTTTCTTT
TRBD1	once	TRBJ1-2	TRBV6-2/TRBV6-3	CASSRRDRAHYTF	TGTGCCAGCAGTCGCCGGGACAGGGCCCACTACACCTTC
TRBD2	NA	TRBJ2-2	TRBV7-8	CASSIGLDSGELFF	TGTGCCAGCAGCATCGGACTAGACTCCGGGGAGCTGTTTTTT
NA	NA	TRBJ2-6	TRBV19	CASTHGGVFAGANVLTF	TGTGCCAGTACTCATGGAGGTGTTTTCGCTGGGGCCAACGTCCTGACTTTC
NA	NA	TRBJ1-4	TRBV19	CASSLEPGKEKLFF	TGTGCCAGTAGTTTGGAACCCGGGAAGGAAAAACTGTTTTTT
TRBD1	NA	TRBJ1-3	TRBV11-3	CASSFLQGLSSGNTIYF	TGTGCCAGCAGCTTCCTACAGGGGTTGAGCTCTGGAAACACCATATATTTT
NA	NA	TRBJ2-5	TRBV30	CAWSVWGETQYF	TGTGCCTGGAGTGTTTGGGGCGAGACCCAGTACTTC
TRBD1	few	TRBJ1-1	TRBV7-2	CASSTDRGDPEAFF	TGTGCCAGCAGCACCGACAGGGGAGACCCTGAAGCTTTCTTT
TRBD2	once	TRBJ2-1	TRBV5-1	CASSPRTSGSHEQFF	TGCGCCAGCAGCCCGAGGACTAGCGGGAGTCATGAGCAGTTCTTC
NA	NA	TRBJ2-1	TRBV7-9	CASSLDKKPPQNEQFF	TGTGCCAGCAGCTTAGATAAAAAGCCCCCCCAAAATGAGCAGTTCTTC
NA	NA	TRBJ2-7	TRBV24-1	CATSDPGQTYEQYF	TGTGCCACCAGTGACCCCGGACAGACCTACGAGCAGTACTTC
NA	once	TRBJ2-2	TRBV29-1	CSVGQLNTGELFF	TGCAGCGTTGGGCAGTTGAACACCGGGGAGCTGTTTTTT
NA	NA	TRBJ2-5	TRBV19	CASSIDWASTLGTQYF	TGTGCCAGTAGTATAGATTGGGCTAGCACCCTTGGGACCCAGTACTTC
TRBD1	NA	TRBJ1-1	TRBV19	CASSTTGVTEAFF	TGTGCCAGTAGTACAACAGGGGTAACTGAAGCTTTCTTT
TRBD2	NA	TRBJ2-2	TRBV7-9	CASSPGLAGGYRGELFF	TGTGCCAGCAGCCCCGGACTAGCGGGAGGGTATCGCGGGGAGCTGTTTTTT
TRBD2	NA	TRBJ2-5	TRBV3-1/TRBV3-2	CASSQLAGGPRAQYF	TGTGCCAGCAGCCAATTAGCGGGGGGGCCAAGGGCCCAGTACTTC